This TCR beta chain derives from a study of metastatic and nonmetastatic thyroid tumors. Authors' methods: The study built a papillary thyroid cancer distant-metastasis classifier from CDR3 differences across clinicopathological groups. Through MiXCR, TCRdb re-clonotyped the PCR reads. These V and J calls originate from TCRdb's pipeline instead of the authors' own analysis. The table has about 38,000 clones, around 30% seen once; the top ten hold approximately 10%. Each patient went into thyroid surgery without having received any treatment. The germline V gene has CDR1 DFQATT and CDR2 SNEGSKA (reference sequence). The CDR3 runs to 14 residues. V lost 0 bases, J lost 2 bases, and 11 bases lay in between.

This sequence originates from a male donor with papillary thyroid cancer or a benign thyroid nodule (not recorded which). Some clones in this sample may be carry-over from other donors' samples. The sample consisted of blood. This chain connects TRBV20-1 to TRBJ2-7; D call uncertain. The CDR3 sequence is CSARDRRSAYEQYF. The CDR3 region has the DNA TGCAGTGCTAGAGATCGACGATCGGCCTACGAGCAGTACTTC.